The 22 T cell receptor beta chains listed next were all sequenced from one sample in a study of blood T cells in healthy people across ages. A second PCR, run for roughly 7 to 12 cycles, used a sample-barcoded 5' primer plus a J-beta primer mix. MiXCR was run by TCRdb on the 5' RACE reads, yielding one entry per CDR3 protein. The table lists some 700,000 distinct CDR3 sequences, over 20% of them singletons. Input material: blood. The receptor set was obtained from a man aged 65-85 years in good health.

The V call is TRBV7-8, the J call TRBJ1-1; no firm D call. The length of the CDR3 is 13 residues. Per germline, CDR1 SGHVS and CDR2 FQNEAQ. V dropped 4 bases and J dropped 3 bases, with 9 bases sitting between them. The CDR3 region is CASSWNGYTEAFF. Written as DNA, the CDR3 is TGTGCCAGCAGCTGGAACGGGTACACTGAAGCTTTCTTT. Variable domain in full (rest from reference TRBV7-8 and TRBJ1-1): GAGVSQSPRYKVAKRGQDVALRCDPISGHVSLFWYQQALGQGPEFLTYFQNEAQLDKSGLPSDRFFAERPEGSVSTLKIQRTQQEDSAVYLCASSWNGYTEAFFGQGTRLTVV.

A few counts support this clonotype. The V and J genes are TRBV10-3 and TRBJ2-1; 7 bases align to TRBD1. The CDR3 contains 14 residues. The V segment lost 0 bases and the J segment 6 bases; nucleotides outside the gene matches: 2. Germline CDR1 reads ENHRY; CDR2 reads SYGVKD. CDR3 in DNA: TGTGCCATCAGTGAGTCGACAGGGAGCAATGAGCAGTTCTTC. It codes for CAISESTGSNEQFF.

In DNA form, the CDR3 reads TGTGCCAGTTACGACTACGAGCAGTACGTC. It encodes CASYDYEQYV. The V call is TRBV6-1, the J call TRBJ2-7, with unresolved D. Trimming pared 9 bases from V and 3 bases from J, leaving 6 bases between. The CDR3 is 10 amino acids. Germline CDR1 MNHNS, CDR2 SASEGT.

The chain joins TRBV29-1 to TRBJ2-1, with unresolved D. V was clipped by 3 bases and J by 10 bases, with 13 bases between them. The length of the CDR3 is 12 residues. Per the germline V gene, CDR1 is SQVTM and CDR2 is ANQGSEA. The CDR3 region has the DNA TGCAGCGTTGATTGGGGTACGTGGGAGCAGTTCTTC. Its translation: CSVDWGTWEQFF.

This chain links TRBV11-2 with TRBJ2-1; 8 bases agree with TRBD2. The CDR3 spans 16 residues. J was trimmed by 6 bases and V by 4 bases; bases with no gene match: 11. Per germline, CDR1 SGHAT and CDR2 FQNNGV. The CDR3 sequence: CASSSRGAGESNEQFF. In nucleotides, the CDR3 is TGTGCCAGCAGCTCCAGGGGAGCGGGAGAGAGCAATGAGCAGTTCTTC.

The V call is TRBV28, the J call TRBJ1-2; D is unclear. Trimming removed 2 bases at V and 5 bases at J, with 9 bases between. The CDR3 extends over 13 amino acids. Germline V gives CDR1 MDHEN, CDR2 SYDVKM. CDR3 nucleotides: TGTGCCAGCAGTTTACATACCGGGTATGGCTACACCTTC. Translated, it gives CASSLHTGYGYTF.

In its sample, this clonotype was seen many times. This CDR3 reads CASSMGRINSPLHF. The CDR3 DNA reads TGCGCCAGCAGCATGGGCCGGATTAATTCACCCCTCCACTTT. The chain has TRBV4-3 and TRBJ1-6; no clear D gene. V gave up 5 bases and J gave up 6 bases, with 11 bases separating them. The CDR3 contains 14 residues. CDR1 LGHNA and CDR2 YSLEER come from the germline V gene.

CDR3 in amino acids: CSALRGQGASGELFF. Here the CDR3 DNA reads TGCAGTGCTTTGCGGGGACAGGGGGCATCCGGGGAGCTGTTTTTT. The chain is built from TRBV20-1 and TRBJ2-2, with TRBD1 identical over 12 bases. Trimming cost V 5 bases and J 6 bases; bases outside gene matches: 7. The CDR3 is made up of 15 amino acids. The germline CDR1 and CDR2 sequences are DFQATT and SNEGSKA (reference sequence).

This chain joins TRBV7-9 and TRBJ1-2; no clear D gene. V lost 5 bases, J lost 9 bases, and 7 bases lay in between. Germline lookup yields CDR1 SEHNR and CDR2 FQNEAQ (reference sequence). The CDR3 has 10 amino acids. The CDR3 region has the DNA TGTGCCAGCAGCCCGCACAGCTACACCTTC. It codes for CASSPHSYTF. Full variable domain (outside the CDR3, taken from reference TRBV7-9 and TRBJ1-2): DTGVSQNPRHKITKRGQNVTFRCDPISEHNRLYWYRQTLGQGPEFLTYFQNEAQLEKSRLLSDRFSAERPKGSFSTLEIQRTEQGDSAMYLCASSPHSYTFGSGTRLTVV.

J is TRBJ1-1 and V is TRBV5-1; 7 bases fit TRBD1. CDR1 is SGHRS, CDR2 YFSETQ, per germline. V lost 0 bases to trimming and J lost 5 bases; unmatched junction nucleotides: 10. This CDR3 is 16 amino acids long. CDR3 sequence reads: CASSLGTGSRVTEAFF. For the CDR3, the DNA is TGCGCCAGCAGCTTGGGGACAGGTTCCAGGGTAACTGAAGCTTTCTTT.

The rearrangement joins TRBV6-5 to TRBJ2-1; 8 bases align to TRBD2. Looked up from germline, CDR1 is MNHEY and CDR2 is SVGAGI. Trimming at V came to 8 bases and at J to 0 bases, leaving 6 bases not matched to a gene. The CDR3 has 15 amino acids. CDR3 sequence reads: CASVSGTSSYNEQFF. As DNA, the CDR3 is TGTGCCAGCGTGTCCGGGACTAGCTCCTACAATGAGCAGTTCTTC.

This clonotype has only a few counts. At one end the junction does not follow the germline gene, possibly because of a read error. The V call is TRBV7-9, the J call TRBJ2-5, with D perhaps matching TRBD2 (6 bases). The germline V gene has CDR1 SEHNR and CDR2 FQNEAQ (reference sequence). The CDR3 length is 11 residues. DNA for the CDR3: TGTGCCAGCAGCCAGACTAGAAGTTCGTTCTTC. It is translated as CASSQTRSSFF.

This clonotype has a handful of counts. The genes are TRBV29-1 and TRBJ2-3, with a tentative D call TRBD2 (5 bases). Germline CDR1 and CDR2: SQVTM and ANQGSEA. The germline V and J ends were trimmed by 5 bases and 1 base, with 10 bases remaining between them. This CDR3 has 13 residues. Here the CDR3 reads CSVRGWGTDTQYF. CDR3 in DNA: TGCAGCGTTCGGGGATGGGGCACAGATACGCAGTATTTT.

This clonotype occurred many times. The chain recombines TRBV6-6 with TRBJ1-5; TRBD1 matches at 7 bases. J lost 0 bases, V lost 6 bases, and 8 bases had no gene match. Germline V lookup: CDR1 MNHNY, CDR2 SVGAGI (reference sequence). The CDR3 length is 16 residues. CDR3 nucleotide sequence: TGTGCCAGCAGCCTGACAGGGACGTATAGCAATCAGCCCCAGCATTTT. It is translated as CASSLTGTYSNQPQHF.

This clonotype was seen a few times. The CDR3 DNA reads as TGTGCCAGCAGTGTCCTAGGACAGGGCACAACTAATGAAAAACTGTTTTTT. Protein: CASSVLGQGTTNEKLFF. The V gene is TRBV28, the J gene TRBJ1-4; TRBD1 matches 8 bases. Germline CDR1 MDHEN, CDR2 SYDVKM. The CDR3 loop spans 17 amino acids. V was clipped by 5 bases and J by 0 bases; unmatched bases: 8.

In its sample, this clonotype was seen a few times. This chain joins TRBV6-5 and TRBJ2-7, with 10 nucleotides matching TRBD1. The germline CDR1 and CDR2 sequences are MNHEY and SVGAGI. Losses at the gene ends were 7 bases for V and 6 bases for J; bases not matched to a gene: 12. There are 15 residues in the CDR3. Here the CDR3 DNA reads TGTGCCAGCAACTCAAGGGGACAGGGGAGGTCCGAGCAGTACTTC. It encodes CASNSRGQGRSEQYF.

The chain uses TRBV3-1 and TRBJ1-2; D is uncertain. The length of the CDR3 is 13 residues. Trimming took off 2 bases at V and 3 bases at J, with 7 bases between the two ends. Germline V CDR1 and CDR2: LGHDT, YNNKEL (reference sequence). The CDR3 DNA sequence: TGTGCCAGCAGCCAACCTGGGTACTATGGCTACACCTTC. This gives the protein CASSQPGYYGYTF. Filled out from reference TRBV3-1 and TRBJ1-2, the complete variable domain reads DTAVSQTPKYLVTQMGNDKSIKCEQNLGHDTMYWYKQDSKKFLKIMFSYNNKELIINETVPNRFSPKSPDKAHLNLHINSLELGDSAVYFCASSQPGYYGYTFGSGTRLTVV.

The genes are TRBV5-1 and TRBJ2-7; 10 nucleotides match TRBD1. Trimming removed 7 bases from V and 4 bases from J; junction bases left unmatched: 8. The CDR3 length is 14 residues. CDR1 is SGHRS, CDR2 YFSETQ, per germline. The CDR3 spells CASWPGTGVYEQYF. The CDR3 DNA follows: TGCGCCAGCTGGCCCGGGACAGGGGTTTACGAGCAGTACTTC. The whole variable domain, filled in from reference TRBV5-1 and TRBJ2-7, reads KAGVTQTPRYLIKTRGQQVTLSCSPISGHRSVSWYQQTPGQGLQFLFEYFSETQRNKGNFPGRFSGRQFSNSRSEMNVSTLELGDSALYLCASWPGTGVYEQYFGPGTRLTVT.

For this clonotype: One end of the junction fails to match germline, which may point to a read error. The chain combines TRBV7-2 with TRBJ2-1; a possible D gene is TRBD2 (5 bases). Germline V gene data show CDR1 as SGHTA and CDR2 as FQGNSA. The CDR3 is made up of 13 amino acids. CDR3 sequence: CACSLGGHNEQFF. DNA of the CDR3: TGTGCCTGCAGCTTAGGAGGCCACAATGAGCAGTTCTTC.

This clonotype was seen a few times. The CDR3 sequence is CASGGGGTGGLEKLFF. CDR3 nucleotides: TGTGCCAGCGGTGGAGGGGGTACAGGGGGACTTGAAAAACTGTTTTTT. The rearrangement joins TRBV5-5 to TRBJ1-4; TRBD1 matches 8 bases. CDR3 length: 16 amino acids. Trimming removed 7 bases from V and 7 bases from J; junction bases left unmatched: 15. Per germline, CDR1 SGHKS and CDR2 YYEKEE (reference sequence).

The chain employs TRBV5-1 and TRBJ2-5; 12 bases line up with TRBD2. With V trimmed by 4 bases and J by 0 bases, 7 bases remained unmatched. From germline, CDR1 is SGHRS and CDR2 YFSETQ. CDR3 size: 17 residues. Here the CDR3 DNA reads TGCGCCAGCAGCCCCAGACTAGCGGGGGAGTACCAAGAGACCCAGTACTTC. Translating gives CASSPRLAGEYQETQYF.

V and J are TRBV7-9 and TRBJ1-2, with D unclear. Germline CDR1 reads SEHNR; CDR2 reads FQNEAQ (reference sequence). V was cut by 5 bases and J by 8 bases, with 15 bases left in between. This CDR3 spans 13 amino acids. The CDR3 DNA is TGTGCCAGCAGCCTCCCGACGGGGAACGGCTACACCTTC. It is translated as CASSLPTGNGYTF.